Sequencing of this T cell receptor beta chain was carried out in a study of post-analysis software for immune sequencing data. Overall study findings and caveats: Five TRBV segments, including TRBV5-6, TRBV5-1 and TRBV20-1, were more frequent in patients than controls. Co-batched samples clustered tightly together by F measure.

A word on this clonotype: Antigen unknown.

Sequencing libraries made from TCR beta cDNA carried unique molecular identifiers. Using its own MiXCR run on the PCR reads, TCRdb lists one record per CDR3 protein. The sample has 450,000 or so distinct CDR3 sequences, roughly 46% seen once. The CDR3 covers 15 residues. Between the trimmed V and J ends, which lost 4 bases and 2 bases, there was a span of 12 bases. Per germline, CDR1 SEHNR and CDR2 FQNEAQ (reference sequence). Sequenced material: blood. The sequence was collected from a girl between 10 and 17 years old with multiple sclerosis. The rearrangement joins TRBV7-9 to TRBJ2-1; D may be TRBD1 or TRBD2 (5 bases each). The CDR3 DNA is TGTGCCAGCAGCTACTTTGGGACGGCCTACAATGAGCAGTTCTTC. The encoded protein is CASSYFGTAYNEQFF.